Below are 17 T cell receptor beta chains sequenced from a single sample in a study of blood T cell repertoires in COVID-19. The assay was immunoSEQ multiplex PCR, and TCRdb's table has in-frame clones only and misses some. The data show approximately 100,000 clones, approximately 90% seen once. The sample taken for sequencing was peripheral blood. The receptors derive from a human donor with COVID-19, enrolled during active disease. The donor label of this sample is uncertain.

V gene TRBV7-9 combines with J gene TRBJ2-7, with 15 bases matching TRBD2. V was pared by 1 base and J by 3 bases, with 10 bases of the junction left unmatched. Germline CDR1 reads SEHNR; CDR2 reads FQNEAQ (reference sequence). The CDR3 extends over 19 amino acids. This CDR3 reads CASSLVRLGLAGGFYEQYF. For the CDR3, the DNA is TGTGCCAGCAGCTTAGTACGGTTGGGACTAGCGGGGGGTTTCTACGAGCAGTACTTC.

V and J are TRBV5-1 and TRBJ1-3, with D unresolved. This CDR3 contains 13 residues. Looked up from germline, CDR1 is SGHRS and CDR2 is YFSETQ. Trimming cost V 4 bases and J 0 bases, with 5 bases left between them. CDR3 in amino acids: CASSRASGNTIYF. The CDR3 DNA sequence: TGCGCCAGCAGCCGAGCCTCTGGAAACACCATATATTTT.

The CDR3 DNA reads as TGTGCCAGCAGTTCCACGGACTACTACAATGAGCAGTTCTTC. It yields the protein CASSSTDYYNEQFF. The J gene is TRBJ2-1, the V gene TRBV6-5; D is possibly TRBD2 (6 bases). This CDR3 contains 14 residues. The germline V and J ends were trimmed by 4 bases and 3 bases, with 10 bases remaining between them. Germline V CDR1 and CDR2: MNHEY, SVGAGI.

This chain joins TRBV27 and TRBJ2-5; D gene unclear. CDR1 and CDR2 from the germline V gene are MNHEY and SMNVEV (reference sequence). The CDR3 has 14 amino acids. The ends were cut back, 2 bases at V and 5 bases at J, with 12 bases in the middle. The CDR3 sequence is CASSLGLQRETQYF. The CDR3 DNA reads as TGTGCCAGCAGTTTAGGGCTCCAACGGGAGACCCAGTACTTC.

The chain joins TRBV11-3 to TRBJ2-3; tentative D call: TRBD2 (5 bases). V lost 0 bases, J lost 2 bases, and 12 bases lay in between. The CDR3 is made up of 16 amino acids. Germline lookup yields CDR1 SGHNT and CDR2 YENEEA. The CDR3 loop reads CASSLDRKGLTDTQYF. CDR3 DNA: TGTGCCAGCAGCTTAGATCGTAAAGGACTCACAGATACGCAGTATTTT.

On this clone itself: At one of its ends the junction is not consistent with the germline gene, which may arise from a read error. This sequence joins TRBV6-9 and TRBJ1-4; 7 bases match TRBD1. This CDR3 has 19 amino acids. Germline values: CDR1 MNHGY, CDR2 SVAAGI. The CDR3 region is CASSSNRPGKGATNEKLFF. In DNA, the CDR3 is TGTGCCAGCAGCTCTAACAGGCCTGGAAAGGGGGCAACGAATGAAAAACTGTTTTTT.

The rearrangement joins TRBV6-5 to TRBJ1-1; D is unresolved. The germline V and J ends were trimmed by 0 bases and 3 bases, with 11 bases remaining between them. Germline V CDR1 and CDR2: MNHEY, SVGAGI. The CDR3 runs 15 residues. As DNA, the CDR3 is TGTGCCAGCAGTTACTCGCGGGATCCGGACACTGAAGCTTTCTTT. It specifies CASSYSRDPDTEAFF.

This chain joins TRBV4-1 and TRBJ1-6; D is unclear. This CDR3 comprises 16 residues. Between the trimmed V and J ends, which lost 0 bases and 4 bases, there was a span of 10 bases. Germline V gene sequence: CDR1 MGHRA, CDR2 YSYEKL. The CDR3 coding sequence is TGCGCCAGCAGCCAAGATACGAGGGTTTATAATTCACCCCTCCACTTT. It is translated as CASSQDTRVYNSPLHF.

This clone is medium-sized by share. The V gene is TRBV5-1, the J gene TRBJ1-1; possibly TRBD1 for D (5 bases). Germline CDR1 and CDR2: SGHRS and YFSETQ. The V and J ends lost 7 bases and 7 bases respectively, with 17 bases between them. This CDR3 has 13 amino acids. This CDR3 is CASGQGGLSEAFF. The CDR3 DNA reads TGCGCCAGCGGCCAGGGAGGGTTGAGTGAAGCTTTCTTT.

V is TRBV5-4 and J is TRBJ1-5; tentative D call: TRBD1 (5 bases). The V end lost 9 bases, the J end lost 7 bases, and 14 bases lay between the germline ends. The V gene's germline CDR1 is SGHNT and CDR2 YYREEE (reference sequence). The CDR3 is made up of 12 amino acids. The CDR3, as DNA: TGTGCCACGGGGCAGGGAGGGCAGCCCCAGCATTTT. Translation gives CATGQGGQPQHF.

The chain joins TRBV7-2 to TRBJ2-1, with D perhaps matching TRBD1 (6 bases). CDR1 is SGHTA, CDR2 FQGNSA, per germline. The CDR3 has 16 amino acids. V was clipped by 1 base and J by 7 bases, with 17 bases between them. CDR3 protein: CASSLVASARGNEQFF. In DNA form, the CDR3 reads TGTGCCAGCAGCTTAGTCGCGAGCGCTAGGGGGAATGAGCAGTTCTTC.

The chain carries TRBV7-9 and TRBJ1-1, with D possibly being TRBD1 (5 bases). V gave up 1 base and J gave up 3 bases, with 12 bases separating them. The CDR3 loop spans 15 amino acids. CDR1 is SEHNR and CDR2 is FQNEAQ in the germline V gene (reference sequence). DNA of the CDR3: TGTGCCAGCAGCTTAGGGGGAGGGGAGGACACTGAAGCTTTCTTT. This translates into CASSLGGGEDTEAFF.

The J gene is TRBJ1-5, the V gene TRBV12-3 or TRBV12-4; a weak D match, TRBD1 (5 bases). The CDR3 is 13 residues long. The V end was cut by 6 bases, the J end by 7 bases, with 13 bases between. The CDR3 nucleotides read TGTGCCAGCAGCTCAGACAGATACCAGCCCCAGCATTTT. Its translation is CASSSDRYQPQHF.

The J gene is TRBJ2-7, the V gene TRBV5-1; TRBD2 might be the D (6 bases). Germline values: CDR1 SGHRS, CDR2 YFSETQ. The V end lost 4 bases, the J end lost 2 bases, and 22 bases lay between the germline ends. The CDR3 has 17 amino acids. CDR3 sequence (DNA): TGCGCCAGCAGCCCGGGCCAGGTAGCGGTCCAAGCCTACGAGCAGTACTTC. Encoded protein: CASSPGQVAVQAYEQYF.

V gene TRBV7-9 combines with J gene TRBJ1-2; D may be TRBD1 (6 bases). The CDR3 has 13 residues. Trimming shortened V by 2 bases and J by 5 bases, and 9 bases separated the two germline ends. Per the germline V gene, CDR1 is SEHNR and CDR2 is FQNEAQ (reference sequence). This CDR3 reads CASSLITGYGYTF. In DNA form, the CDR3 reads TGTGCCAGCAGCTTAATAACAGGGTATGGCTACACCTTC.

V usage is TRBV6-5 and J usage is TRBJ2-5; D remains unclear. The CDR3 covers 12 residues. The ends were cut back, 4 bases at V and 0 bases at J, with 3 bases in the middle. Per germline, CDR1 MNHEY and CDR2 SVGAGI. CDR3 in DNA: TGTGCCAGCAGTTCCTACCAAGAGACCCAGTACTTC. This translates into CASSSYQETQYF.

The V and J genes are TRBV4-1 and TRBJ1-5, with TRBD1 matching 9 bases. The junction had 8 bases not matched to a gene; V was cut back by 1 base and J by 4 bases. This CDR3 is built from 17 residues. Germline assignment: CDR1 MGHRA and CDR2 YSYEKL. CDR3 region: CASSQAPYRGLNQPQHF. CDR3 nucleotide sequence: TGCGCCAGCAGCCAAGCGCCTTACAGGGGGCTGAATCAGCCCCAGCATTTT.